A selection of T cell receptor beta chains follows, all from one sample in a study of T cells in localized non-small cell lung cancer. Method: immunoSEQ multiplex PCR; TCRdb's copy keeps in-frame clones and lacks some. The data contain roughly 5,200 clones, approximately 60% of them singletons. The input for sequencing was lymph node tissue, taken before any cancer treatment. The origin of the receptors is a male donor aged 60 or over with stage I squamous cell lung carcinoma. Both conserved end residues are part of each CDR3. A D gene is named only where the DNA matches it firmly. A row's size may be missing; if present it is once, few, many or a size class.

D gene: -; clone size: few; V gene: TRBV6-7; J gene: TRBJ2-3; CDR3 protein: CASSEARTARTDTQYF; CDR3 DNA: TGTGCCAGCAGTGAAGCGCGGACAGCTCGCACAGATACGCAGTATTTT
D gene: TRBD1; clone size: -; V gene: TRBV28; J gene: TRBJ2-7; CDR3 protein: CASSLQGAGAGEQYF; CDR3 DNA: TGTGCCAGCAGTCTACAGGGGGCGGGCGCAGGCGAGCAGTACTTC
D gene: -; clone size: -; V gene: TRBV18; J gene: TRBJ1-1; CDR3 protein: CASSPFAGELNTEAFF; CDR3 DNA: TGTGCCAGCTCACCTTTCGCGGGCGAGTTGAACACTGAAGCTTTCTTT
D gene: TRBD1; clone size: -; V gene: TRBV29-1; J gene: TRBJ2-3; CDR3 protein: CSAGTGSSTDTQYF; CDR3 DNA: TGCAGCGCTGGGACAGGGAGTAGCACAGATACGCAGTATTTT
D gene: -; clone size: few; V gene: TRBV6-8; J gene: TRBJ1-4; CDR3 protein: CASSYSGIEKLFF; CDR3 DNA: TGTGCCAGCAGTTACTCAGGCATCGAAAAACTGTTTTTT
D gene: -; clone size: -; V gene: TRBV29-1; J gene: TRBJ1-1; CDR3 protein: CSVVPLTANTEAFF; CDR3 DNA: TGCAGCGTTGTCCCCCTGACAGCGAACACTGAAGCTTTCTTT
D gene: TRBD2; clone size: few; V gene: TRBV6-8; J gene: TRBJ2-7; CDR3 protein: CASQVTGLAGYEQYF; CDR3 DNA: TGTGCCAGCCAAGTTACGGGACTAGCGGGCTACGAGCAGTACTTC
D gene: -; clone size: -; V gene: TRBV28; J gene: TRBJ2-7; CDR3 protein: CASRPSGSRREQYF; CDR3 DNA: TGTGCCAGCCGACCTTCGGGGAGCCGGCGCGAGCAGTACTTC
D gene: TRBD1; clone size: -; V gene: TRBV18; J gene: TRBJ1-2; CDR3 protein: CASSPTGNYGYTF; CDR3 DNA: TGTGCCAGCTCACCGACAGGGAACTATGGCTACACCTTC
D gene: TRBD2; clone size: -; V gene: TRBV19; J gene: TRBJ2-3; CDR3 protein: CASSPLWLATGGDTQYF; CDR3 DNA: TGTGCCAGTAGCCCCCTTTGGCTAGCGACGGGGGGAGATACGCAGTATTTT
D gene: -; clone size: -; V gene: TRBV28; J gene: TRBJ2-1; CDR3 protein: CASSSPESPNEQFF; CDR3 DNA: TGTGCCAGCAGTTCCCCAGAGAGTCCCAATGAGCAGTTCTTC
D gene: -; clone size: large; V gene: TRBV19; J gene: TRBJ1-5; CDR3 protein: CASSPWDTPQPQHF; CDR3 DNA: TGTGCCAGTAGTCCTTGGGACACCCCCCAGCCCCAGCATTTT
D gene: TRBD2; clone size: few; V gene: TRBV23-1; J gene: TRBJ2-7; CDR3 protein: CASSQAGTSGRGEQYF; CDR3 DNA: TGCGCCAGCAGCCAAGCCGGGACTAGCGGGAGAGGCGAGCAGTACTTC
D gene: TRBD1; clone size: few; V gene: TRBV9; J gene: TRBJ2-7; CDR3 protein: CASSGGQGAFYEQYF; CDR3 DNA: TGTGCCAGCAGCGGAGGACAGGGGGCATTCTACGAGCAGTACTTC
D gene: TRBD1; clone size: -; V gene: TRBV15; J gene: TRBJ2-5; CDR3 protein: CATSSWTGGSQETQYF; CDR3 DNA: TGTGCCACCAGCAGTTGGACAGGGGGTTCACAAGAGACCCAGTACTTC
D gene: -; clone size: -; V gene: TRBV6-8; J gene: TRBJ2-3; CDR3 protein: CASSYSEGADTQYF; CDR3 DNA: TGTGCCAGCAGTTACTCGGAGGGGGCAGATACGCAGTATTTT
D gene: -; clone size: -; V gene: TRBV6-7; J gene: TRBJ2-7; CDR3 protein: CASSLNRDSLEQYF; CDR3 DNA: TGTGCCAGCAGTTTAAACAGGGATAGCCTCGAACAGTACTTC
D gene: -; clone size: -; V gene: TRBV18; J gene: TRBJ2-3; CDR3 protein: CASSPVRSTDTQYF; CDR3 DNA: TGTGCCAGCTCACCGGTCCGCAGCACAGATACGCAGTATTTT
D gene: -; clone size: -; V gene: TRBV14; J gene: TRBJ2-7; CDR3 protein: CASSQGQPDTYEQYF; CDR3 DNA: TGTGCCAGCAGCCAAGGACAGCCCGATACCTACGAGCAGTACTTC
D gene: TRBD2; clone size: -; V gene: TRBV18; J gene: TRBJ2-1; CDR3 protein: CASSPRLAGGPSSDEQFF; CDR3 DNA: TGTGCCAGCTCACCACGACTAGCGGGAGGGCCCTCGAGCGATGAGCAGTTCTTC
D gene: TRBD1; clone size: -; V gene: TRBV11-3; J gene: TRBJ1-2; CDR3 protein: CASSLGSQGDGYTF; CDR3 DNA: TGTGCCAGCAGCTTAGGTTCCCAGGGGGATGGCTACACCTTC
D gene: -; clone size: -; V gene: TRBV19; J gene: TRBJ2-7; CDR3 protein: CASSISGVSYEQYF; CDR3 DNA: TGTGCCAGTAGTATCTCCGGGGTTTCCTACGAGCAGTACTTC